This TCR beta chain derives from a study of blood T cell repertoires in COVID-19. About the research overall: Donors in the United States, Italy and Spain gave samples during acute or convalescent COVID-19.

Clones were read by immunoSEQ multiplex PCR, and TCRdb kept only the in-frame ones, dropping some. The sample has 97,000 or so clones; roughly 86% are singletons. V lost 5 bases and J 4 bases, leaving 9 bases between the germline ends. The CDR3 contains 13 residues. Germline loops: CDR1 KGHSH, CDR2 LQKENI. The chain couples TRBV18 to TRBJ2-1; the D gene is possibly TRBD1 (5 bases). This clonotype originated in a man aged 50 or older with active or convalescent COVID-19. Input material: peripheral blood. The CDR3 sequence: CASSSQGYNEQFF. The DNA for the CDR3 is TGTGCCAGCTCATCCCAGGGATACAATGAGCAGTTCTTC.